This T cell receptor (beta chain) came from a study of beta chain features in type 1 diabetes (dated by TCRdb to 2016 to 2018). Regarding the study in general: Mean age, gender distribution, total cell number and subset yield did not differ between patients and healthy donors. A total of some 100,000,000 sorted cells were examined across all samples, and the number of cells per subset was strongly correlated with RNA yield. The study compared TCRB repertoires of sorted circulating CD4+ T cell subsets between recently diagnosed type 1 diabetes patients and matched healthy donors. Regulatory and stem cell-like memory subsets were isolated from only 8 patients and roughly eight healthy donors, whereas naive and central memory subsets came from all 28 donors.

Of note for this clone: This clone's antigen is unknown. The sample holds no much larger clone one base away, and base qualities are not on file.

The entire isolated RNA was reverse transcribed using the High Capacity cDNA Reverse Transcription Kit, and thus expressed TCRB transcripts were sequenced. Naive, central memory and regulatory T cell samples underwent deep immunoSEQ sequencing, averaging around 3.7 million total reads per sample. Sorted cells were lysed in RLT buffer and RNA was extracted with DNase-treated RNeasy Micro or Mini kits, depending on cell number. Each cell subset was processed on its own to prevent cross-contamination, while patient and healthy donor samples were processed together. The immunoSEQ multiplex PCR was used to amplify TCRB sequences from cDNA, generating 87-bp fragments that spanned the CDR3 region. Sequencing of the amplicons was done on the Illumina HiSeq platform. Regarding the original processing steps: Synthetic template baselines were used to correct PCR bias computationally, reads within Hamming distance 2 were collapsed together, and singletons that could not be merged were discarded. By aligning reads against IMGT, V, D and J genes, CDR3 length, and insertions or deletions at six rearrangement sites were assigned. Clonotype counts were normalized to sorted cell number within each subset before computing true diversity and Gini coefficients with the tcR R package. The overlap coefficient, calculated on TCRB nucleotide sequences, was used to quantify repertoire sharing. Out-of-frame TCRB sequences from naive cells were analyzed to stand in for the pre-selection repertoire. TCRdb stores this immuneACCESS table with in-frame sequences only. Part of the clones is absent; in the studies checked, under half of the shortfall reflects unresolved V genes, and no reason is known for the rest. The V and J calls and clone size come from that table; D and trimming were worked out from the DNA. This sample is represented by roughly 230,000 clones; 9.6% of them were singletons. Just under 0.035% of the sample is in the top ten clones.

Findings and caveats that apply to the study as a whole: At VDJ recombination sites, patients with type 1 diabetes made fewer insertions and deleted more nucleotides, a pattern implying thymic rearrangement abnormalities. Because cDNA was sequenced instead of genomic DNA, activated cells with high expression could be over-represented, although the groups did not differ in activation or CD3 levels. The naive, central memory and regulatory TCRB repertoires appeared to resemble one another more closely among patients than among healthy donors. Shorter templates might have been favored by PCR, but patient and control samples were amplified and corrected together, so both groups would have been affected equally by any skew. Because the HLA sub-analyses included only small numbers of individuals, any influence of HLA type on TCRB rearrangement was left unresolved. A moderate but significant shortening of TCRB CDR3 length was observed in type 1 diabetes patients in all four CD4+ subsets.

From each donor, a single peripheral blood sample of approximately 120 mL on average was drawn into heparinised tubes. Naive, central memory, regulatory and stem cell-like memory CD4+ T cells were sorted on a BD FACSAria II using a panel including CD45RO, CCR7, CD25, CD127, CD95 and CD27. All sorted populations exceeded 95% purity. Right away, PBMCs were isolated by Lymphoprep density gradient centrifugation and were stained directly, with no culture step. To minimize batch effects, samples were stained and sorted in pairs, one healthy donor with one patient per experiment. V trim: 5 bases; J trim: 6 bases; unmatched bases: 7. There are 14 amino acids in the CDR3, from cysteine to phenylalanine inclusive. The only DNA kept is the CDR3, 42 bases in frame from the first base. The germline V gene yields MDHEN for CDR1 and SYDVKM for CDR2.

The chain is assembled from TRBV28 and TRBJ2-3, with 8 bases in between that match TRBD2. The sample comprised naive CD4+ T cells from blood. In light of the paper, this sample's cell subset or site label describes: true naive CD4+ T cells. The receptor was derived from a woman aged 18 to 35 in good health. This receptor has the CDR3 CASSPRTSPDTQYF. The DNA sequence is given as TGTGCCAGCAGTCCTAGGACTAGCCCTGATACGCAGTATTTT.